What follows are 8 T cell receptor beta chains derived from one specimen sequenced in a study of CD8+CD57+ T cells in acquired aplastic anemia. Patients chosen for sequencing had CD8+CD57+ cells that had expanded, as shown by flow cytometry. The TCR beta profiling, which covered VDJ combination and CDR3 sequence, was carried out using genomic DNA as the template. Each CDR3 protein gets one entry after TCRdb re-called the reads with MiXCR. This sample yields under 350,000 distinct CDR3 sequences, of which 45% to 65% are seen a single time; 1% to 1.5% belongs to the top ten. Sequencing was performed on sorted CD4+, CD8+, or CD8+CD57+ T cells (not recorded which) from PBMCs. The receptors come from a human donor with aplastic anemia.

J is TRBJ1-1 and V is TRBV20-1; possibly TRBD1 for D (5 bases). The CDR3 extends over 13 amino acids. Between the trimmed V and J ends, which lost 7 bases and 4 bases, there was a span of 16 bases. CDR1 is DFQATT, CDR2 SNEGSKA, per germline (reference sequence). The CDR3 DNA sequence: TGCAGTGAGCGGGGCAGGTTGGGCACTGAAGCTTTCTTT. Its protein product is CSERGRLGTEAFF.

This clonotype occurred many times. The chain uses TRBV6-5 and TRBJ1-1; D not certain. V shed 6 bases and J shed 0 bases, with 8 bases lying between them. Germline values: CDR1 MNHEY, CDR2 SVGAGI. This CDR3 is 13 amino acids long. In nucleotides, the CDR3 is TGTGCCAGCAGGGGAAGGTTGAACACTGAAGCTTTCTTT. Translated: CASRGRLNTEAFF.

CDR3 sequence reads: CATSSPVAGANVLTF. The CDR3 coding sequence is TGTGCCACCAGCAGTCCAGTGGCTGGGGCCAACGTCCTGACTTTC. The genes are TRBV15 and TRBJ2-6; D is undetermined. The V and J ends lost 3 bases and 2 bases respectively, with 8 bases between them. CDR3 length: 15 amino acids. Germline V CDR1 and CDR2: LNHNV, YYDKDF (reference sequence). Supplemented by reference TRBV15 and TRBJ2-6, the full variable domain reads DAMVIQNPRYQVTQFGKPVTLSCSQTLNHNVMYWYQQKSSQAPKLLFHYYDKDFNNEADTPDNFQSRRPNTSFCFLDIRSPGLGDTAMYLCATSSPVAGANVLTFGAGSRLTVL.

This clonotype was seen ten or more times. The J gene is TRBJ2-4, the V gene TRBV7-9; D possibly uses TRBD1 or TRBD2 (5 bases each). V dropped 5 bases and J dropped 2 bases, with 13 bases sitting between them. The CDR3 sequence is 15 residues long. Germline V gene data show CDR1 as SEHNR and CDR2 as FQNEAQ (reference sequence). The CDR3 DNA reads TGTGCCAGCAGCCCCGTGAGGGGTACCAAAAACATTCAGTACTTC. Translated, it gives CASSPVRGTKNIQYF.

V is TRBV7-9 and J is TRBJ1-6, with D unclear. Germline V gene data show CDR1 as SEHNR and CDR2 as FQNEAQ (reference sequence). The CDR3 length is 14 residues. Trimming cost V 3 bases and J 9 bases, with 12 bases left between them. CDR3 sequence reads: CASSFGRNSSPLHF. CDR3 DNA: TGTGCCAGCAGCTTCGGACGGAACTCTTCACCCCTCCACTTT.

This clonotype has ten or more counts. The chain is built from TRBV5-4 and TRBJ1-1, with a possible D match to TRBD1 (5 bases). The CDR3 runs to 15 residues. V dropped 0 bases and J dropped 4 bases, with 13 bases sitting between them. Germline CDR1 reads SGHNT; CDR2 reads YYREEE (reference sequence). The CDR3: CASSLGGVRLTEAFF. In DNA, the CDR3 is TGTGCCAGCAGCTTGGGGGGCGTCCGTCTCACTGAAGCTTTCTTT.

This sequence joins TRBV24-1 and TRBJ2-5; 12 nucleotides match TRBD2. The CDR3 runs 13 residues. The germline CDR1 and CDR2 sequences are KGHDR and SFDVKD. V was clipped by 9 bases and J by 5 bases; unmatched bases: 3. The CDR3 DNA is TGTGCCACCGGGGGGACTAGCGGGGAGACCCAGTACTTC. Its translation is CATGGTSGETQYF.

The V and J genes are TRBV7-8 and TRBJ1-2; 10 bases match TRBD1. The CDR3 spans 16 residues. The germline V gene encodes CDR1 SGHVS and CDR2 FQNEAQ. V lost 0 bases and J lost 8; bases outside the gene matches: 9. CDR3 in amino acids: CASSLASGTGDRGYTF. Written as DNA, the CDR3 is TGTGCCAGCAGCTTAGCTTCCGGGACAGGGGATCGGGGCTACACCTTC.